The 23 T cell receptor beta chains presented below share a single source sample, sequenced in a study of T cells in Graves' hyperthyroidism and ophthalmopathy. Regions amplified from RNA transcripts were the TCR beta CDR3 regions. The TCR CDR3 was amplified in a first-round RT-PCR using the HTBI primer set. TCRdb re-called the multiplex PCR reads through MiXCR, storing one row per CDR3 protein. The table includes 500,000 to 600,000 distinct CDR3 sequences, about 20% detected once. Input material: blood. These receptors originate from a man aged 40-49 years with Graves' ophthalmopathy.

This chain uses TRBV20-1 with TRBJ2-7; 7 nucleotides line up with TRBD1. After removal of 5 bases from V and 4 bases from J, the junction contained 8 bases not matched to a gene. Germline assignment: CDR1 DFQATT and CDR2 SNEGSKA (reference sequence). The CDR3 sequence is 13 residues long. Here the CDR3 reads CSARRDSNYEQYF. CDR3 nucleotide sequence: TGCAGTGCTCGCCGGGACAGCAATTACGAGCAGTACTTC.

The table lists this clonotype with many counts. This rearrangement joins TRBV4-2 to TRBJ1-2; weak D call: TRBD1 (5 bases). The CDR3 contains 16 residues. V gave up 0 bases and J gave up 4 bases, with 15 bases separating them. CDR1 and CDR2 from the germline V gene are LGHNA and YNFKEQ. The CDR3 region is CASSQDLRGEAYGYTF. The DNA for the CDR3 is TGTGCCAGCAGCCAAGATCTGAGAGGGGAGGCCTATGGCTACACCTTC.

This clonotype was counted at least ten times. V usage is TRBV28 and J usage is TRBJ2-7, with a tentative D call TRBD2 (6 bases). The CDR3 sequence is 14 residues long. V lost 7 bases and J lost 3, with 16 bases in between. Germline-derived CDR1 and CDR2 are MDHEN and SYDVKM. This CDR3 reads CASNNRAGFYEQYF. Here the CDR3 DNA reads TGTGCCAGCAACAACCGGGCGGGATTCTACGAGCAGTACTTC.

CDR3 loop: CASSLLLEKTQYF. The DNA for the CDR3 is TGTGCCAGCAGCTTACTACTAGAGAAGACCCAGTACTTC. The chain has TRBV7-2 and TRBJ2-5, with a possible D match to TRBD2 (5 bases). Per the germline V gene, CDR1 is SGHTA and CDR2 is FQGNSA. V was trimmed by 2 bases and J by 6 bases, leaving 10 bases between them. The CDR3 spans 13 residues.

A remark on this clonotype: No conserved phenylalanine or tryptophan is present at the end of the CDR3, so a read error is the likely explanation. This rearrangement joins TRBV28 to TRBJ1-1; D perhaps matches TRBD1 (5 bases). The CDR3 is 12 amino acids. Germline CDR1 reads MDHEN; CDR2 reads SYDVKM. V was clipped by 3 bases and J by 6 bases, with 8 bases between them. The CDR3: CASSLEGSEAFI. In DNA, the CDR3 is TGTGCCAGCAGTTTGGAGGGGTCTGAAGCTTTCATT.

This clonotype showed up many times. The V and J genes are TRBV2 and TRBJ2-7, with 7 nucleotides matching TRBD2. Germline V gives CDR1 SNHLY, CDR2 FYNNEI. CDR3 length equals 13 residues. J gave up 7 bases and V 7 bases, and 10 bases lay outside the gene matches. This CDR3 reads CASTRDYGPEQYF. CDR3 coding DNA: TGTGCCAGCACCAGGGACTACGGGCCTGAGCAGTACTTC.

The chain joins TRBV7-2 to TRBJ2-7, with a weak D call TRBD1 (7 bases). Between the trimmed V and J ends, which lost 5 bases and 3 bases, there was a span of 17 bases. This CDR3 contains 15 residues. CDR1 is SGHTA and CDR2 is FQGNSA in the germline V gene. CDR3 DNA sequence: TGTGCCAGCAGCCCGCAGGGGGGAGTGGGCTACGAGCAGTACTTC. This gives the protein CASSPQGGVGYEQYF.

Ten or more counts support this clonotype. V gene TRBV27 combines with J gene TRBJ1-2; a weak D match, TRBD1 (6 bases). The germline V and J ends were trimmed by 6 bases and 0 bases, with 11 bases remaining between them. The CDR3 covers 14 residues. The germline V gene has CDR1 MNHEY and CDR2 SMNVEV (reference sequence). CDR3 region: CASRRQEANYGYTF. CDR3 nucleotides: TGTGCCAGCAGACGACAGGAAGCTAACTATGGCTACACCTTC.

V is TRBV7-9 and J is TRBJ2-6, with 8 bases aligning to TRBD2. The V gene end was trimmed by 3 bases and the J gene end by 11 bases; junction bases not matched to a gene: 3. The CDR3 covers 13 residues. CDR1 and CDR2 from the germline V gene are SEHNR and FQNEAQ (reference sequence). The CDR3 nucleotides are TGTGCCAGCAGCTTTCCGGGGGGGGACGTCCTGACTTTC. Amino acid sequence: CASSFPGGDVLTF. The whole variable domain, remainder taken from reference TRBV7-9 and TRBJ2-6, is DTGVSQNPRHKITKRGQNVTFRCDPISEHNRLYWYRQTLGQGPEFLTYFQNEAQLEKSRLLSDRFSAERPKGSFSTLEIQRTEQGDSAMYLCASSFPGGDVLTFGAGSRLTVL.

The gene calls are TRBV4-3 and TRBJ2-5; the D gene is possibly TRBD2 (6 bases). V lost 0 bases to trimming and J lost 1 base, with 15 bases between them. This CDR3 has 17 residues. Per germline, CDR1 LGHNA and CDR2 YSLEER. The CDR3 region has the DNA TGCGCCAGCAGCCAAGATCCGCCGGGACTCCTCCAAGAGACCCAGTACTTC. Translation gives CASSQDPPGLLQETQYF.

This clonotype has a handful of counts. The chain links TRBV28 to TRBJ1-1, with 8 bases that match TRBD1. Trimming took 7 bases from V and 6 from J; bases not matched to a gene: 10. This CDR3 contains 14 residues. Looked up from germline, CDR1 is MDHEN and CDR2 is SYDVKM. The CDR3 region has the DNA TGTGCCAGCACCCCGGACAGGGTAAATTCTGAAGCTTTCTTT. Residues: CASTPDRVNSEAFF.

This clonotype was observed a handful of times. V and J are TRBV5-1 and TRBJ1-4, with D tentatively TRBD1 (6 bases). Germline V lookup: CDR1 SGHRS, CDR2 YFSETQ. The CDR3 covers 15 residues. V was trimmed by 4 bases and J by 0 bases, leaving 10 bases between them. The CDR3 nucleotides are TGCGCCAGCAGCCACGGACAGCCAACTAATGAAAAACTGTTTTTT. This translates into CASSHGQPTNEKLFF.

In this sample, this clonotype turned up many times. The chain is built from TRBV20-1 and TRBJ1-1, with D unresolved. V dropped 5 bases and J dropped 6 bases, with 10 bases sitting between them. The CDR3 totals 11 residues. In germline, CDR1 is DFQATT, CDR2 SNEGSKA (reference sequence). The CDR3 loop is CSAFWTAEAFF. In nucleotides, the CDR3 is TGCAGTGCTTTTTGGACGGCTGAAGCTTTCTTT.

This clonotype was picked up many times. V and J are TRBV11-2 and TRBJ2-1; D is perhaps TRBD1 (6 bases). The CDR3 is 16 residues long. Deletions cut 3 bases from V and 5 bases from J, with 17 bases between. Germline loops: CDR1 SGHAT, CDR2 FQNNGV. CDR3 nucleotides: TGTGCCAGCAGCTTGATCGGAAGGGGGACGCACAATGAGCAGTTCTTC. This translates into CASSLIGRGTHNEQFF.

This clonotype was counted between two and nine times. The chain joins TRBV27 to TRBJ2-7; D possibly uses TRBD1 or TRBD2 (5 bases each). V lost 6 bases, J lost 5 bases, and 11 bases lay in between. CDR3 size: 12 residues. Germline CDR1 reads MNHEY; CDR2 reads SMNVEV (reference sequence). CDR3 protein: CASRPGSHEQYF. The CDR3 DNA sequence: TGTGCCAGCAGGCCAGGGAGCCACGAGCAGTACTTC.

This clonotype showed up many times. This chain connects TRBV11-3 to TRBJ2-5; 8 positions agree with TRBD1. This CDR3 is 14 amino acids long. V was pared by 4 bases and J by 6 bases, with 7 bases of the junction left unmatched. The germline V gene encodes CDR1 SGHNT and CDR2 YENEEA. The CDR3 reads CASSSSGGEKTQYF. DNA of the CDR3: TGTGCCAGCAGCTCTTCAGGGGGCGAGAAGACCCAGTACTTC. The full variable domain, rest sourced from reference TRBV11-3 and TRBJ2-5, is EAGVVQSPRYKIIEKKQPVAFWCNPISGHNTLYWYLQNLGQGPELLIRYENEEAVDDSQLPKDRFSAERLKGVDSTLKIQPAELGDSAVYLCASSSSGGEKTQYFGPGTRLLVL.

Regarding this clonotype: This clone may be a read error of a much larger clone one base away. The chain employs TRBV25-1 and TRBJ1-1; D unresolved. Germline V gene sequence: CDR1 MGHDK, CDR2 SYGVNS. The CDR3 has 13 residues. The V gene lost 4 bases and the J gene lost 1 base, with 7 bases spanning the gap. CDR3: CASSAGRNTEAFF. In DNA form, the CDR3 reads TGTGCCAGCAGTGCAGGAAGGAACACTGAAGCTTTCTTT.

This clonotype was counted many times. The gene calls are TRBV6-1 and TRBJ2-3; 7 positions agree with TRBD2. After removal of 1 base from V and 3 bases from J, the junction contained 4 bases not matched to a gene. There are 15 residues in the CDR3. Germline V CDR1 and CDR2: MNHNS, SASEGT. CDR3 coding DNA: TGTGCCAGCAGTGAAGGGCCGGGAGGAACAGATACGCAGTATTTT. Translated, it gives CASSEGPGGTDTQYF.

CDR3 region: CASSYEEWGLYNEQFF. Here the CDR3 DNA reads TGTGCCAGCAGTTACGAGGAGTGGGGCCTATACAATGAGCAGTTCTTC. The chain recombines TRBV6-2 or TRBV6-3 with TRBJ2-1, with D possibly being TRBD1 (5 bases). V was clipped by 2 bases and J by 4 bases, with 15 bases between them. CDR1 is MNHEY, CDR2 SVGEGT, per germline. This CDR3 is 16 amino acids long.

This clonotype appeared a single time. The rearrangement uses TRBV5-8 and TRBJ2-5; no reliable D call. CDR1 SGHTS and CDR2 YDEGEE come from the germline V gene. The CDR3 has 11 amino acids. Trimming shortened V by 6 bases and J by 7 bases, and 10 bases separated the two germline ends. The CDR3 reads CASTRTGTQYF. The CDR3 nucleotides are TGTGCCAGCACGAGGACGGGGACCCAGTACTTC.

This clonotype has at least ten counts. This sequence joins TRBV12-3 or TRBV12-4 and TRBJ2-2, with D perhaps TRBD1 (6 bases). Trimming removed 5 bases at V and 5 bases at J, with 9 bases between. The CDR3 sequence is 13 residues long. CDR3 sequence (DNA): TGTGCCAGCAGTCCAGGGGTGACCGGGGAGCTGTTTTTT. It translates to CASSPGVTGELFF.

The table lists this clonotype with a few counts. Its ends do not fully match the called genes, so a read error is possible. In DNA, the CDR3 is TGCGCCAGCAGCCAAGAAGGAGAGCCCCATGAGCAGTTCTTC. Its translation is CASSQEGEPHEQFF. The chain joins TRBV11-2 to TRBJ2-1; D not certain. The CDR3 is 14 residues long. CDR1 SGHAT and CDR2 FQNNGV come from the germline V gene.

This sequence joins TRBV20-1 and TRBJ1-1; TRBD1 is a possible D gene (5 bases). The germline V gene has CDR1 DFQATT and CDR2 SNEGSKA (reference sequence). V lost 1 base to trimming and J lost 6 bases, with 15 bases between them. This CDR3 is 14 amino acids long. CDR3 amino acids: CSARVRGWEAEAFF. CDR3 in DNA: TGCAGTGCTAGAGTGAGGGGCTGGGAGGCTGAAGCTTTCTTT.